Following are 19 T cell receptor beta chains from one sample sequenced in a study of cytomegalovirus exposure and HLA in healthy donors. In the PCR, 60 Vbeta and 13 Jbeta primers were used. Repertoires were generated with immunoSEQ multiplex PCR, while TCRdb's copy carries only in-frame clones and drops some. The repertoire consists of about 140,000 clones, with 66% occurring once and the leading ten covering over 1.5%. Sequences were obtained from PBMCs. These TCRs come from a human donor in good health.

The rearrangement links TRBV15 to TRBJ2-7; 8 positions agree with TRBD2. V lost 0 bases and J lost 6; bases outside the gene matches: 4. CDR3 length: 14 residues. The germline CDR1 and CDR2 sequences are LNHNV and YYDKDF (reference sequence). Written as DNA, the CDR3 is TGTGCCACCAGCAGAGATCGTCTAGCGGGCGAGCAGTACTTC. It translates to CATSRDRLAGEQYF.

The chain couples TRBV4-1 to TRBJ1-1; the D is unclear. The CDR3 length is 16 residues. V dropped 1 base and J dropped 5 bases, with 17 bases sitting between them. Germline assignment: CDR1 MGHRA and CDR2 YSYEKL. CDR3 sequence (DNA): TGCGCCAGCAGCCAAGCGTCAGCGGACCGGAAAACTGAAGCTTTCTTT. This sequence encodes CASSQASADRKTEAFF.

The V call is TRBV7-2, the J call TRBJ2-3; possible D gene TRBD2, 5 bases. Germline V gene sequence: CDR1 SGHTA, CDR2 FQGNSA. The CDR3 is 14 residues long. V was pared by 6 bases and J by 0 bases, with 10 bases between. The CDR3 DNA reads TGTGCCAGCAGGAGAGGCGGGAGCACAGATACGCAGTATTTT. It is translated as CASRRGGSTDTQYF.

This clone was detected only a few times. V gene TRBV7-9 combines with J gene TRBJ2-7; 11 positions match TRBD2. The CDR3 contains 15 residues. The V gene end was trimmed by 5 bases and the J gene end by 4 bases; junction bases not matched to a gene: 7. Germline V gene sequence: CDR1 SEHNR, CDR2 FQNEAQ (reference sequence). CDR3 loop: CASSPGLAEMYEQYF. Written as DNA, the CDR3 is TGTGCCAGCAGCCCGGGACTAGCGGAGATGTACGAGCAGTACTTC.

The V and J genes are TRBV28 and TRBJ2-3; 8 positions match TRBD2. The CDR3 consists of 15 residues. The V gene's germline CDR1 is MDHEN and CDR2 SYDVKM. V was pared by 5 bases and J by 6 bases, with 10 bases of the junction left unmatched. The CDR3 sequence: CASSQTTGGRDTQYF. The CDR3 DNA follows: TGTGCCAGCAGTCAGACTACGGGGGGGCGGGATACGCAGTATTTT.

CDR3 sequence (DNA): TGTGCCAGCAGCTCCCCGGGGACTAGCGGTTACAATGAGCAGTTCTTC. Protein product: CASSSPGTSGYNEQFF. J is TRBJ2-1 and V is TRBV7-3; 11 bases map to TRBD2. CDR3 size: 16 residues. The trim removed 4 bases at V and 4 bases at J, leaving 6 bases unmatched. The germline gives CDR1 SGHTA, CDR2 FQGTGA.

The genes are TRBV28 and TRBJ2-1; no clear D. The V and J ends lost 2 bases and 3 bases respectively, with 8 bases between them. Looked up from germline, CDR1 is MDHEN and CDR2 is SYDVKM. This CDR3 has 14 amino acids. The CDR3, as DNA: TGTGCCAGCAGTTTAAGTGTCAGCTACAATGAGCAGTTCTTC. This translates into CASSLSVSYNEQFF.

The CDR3 region has the DNA TGTGCCAGCAGGGCGGGGCAGGGGGCCCCCGGGGAGCTGTTTTTT. It encodes CASRAGQGAPGELFF. The rearrangement joins TRBV2 to TRBJ2-2; TRBD1 matches at 8 bases. In germline, CDR1 is SNHLY, CDR2 FYNNEI. The trim removed 6 bases at V and 6 bases at J, leaving 9 bases unmatched. This CDR3 is 15 amino acids long.

The rearrangement joins TRBV28 to TRBJ2-6, with 10 bases aligning to TRBD1. V lost 4 bases to trimming and J lost 0 bases; unmatched junction nucleotides: 6. The CDR3 is made up of 18 amino acids. The V gene's germline CDR1 is MDHEN and CDR2 SYDVKM. Here the CDR3 reads CASSSGTGVSSGANVLTF. CDR3 bases: TGTGCCAGCAGTTCCGGGACAGGGGTGAGCTCTGGGGCCAACGTCCTGACTTTC. The full variable domain, its missing parts supplied by reference TRBV28 and TRBJ2-6, is DVKVTQSSRYLVKRTGEKVFLECVQDMDHENMFWYRQDPGLGLRLIYFSYDVKMKEKGDIPEGYSVSREKKERFSLILESASTNQTSMYLCASSSGTGVSSGANVLTFGAGSRLTVL.

The chain recombines TRBV11-2 with TRBJ2-2; 8 positions match TRBD2. The length of the CDR3 is 15 residues. Germline trimming cut 4 bases from V and 3 bases from J; bases unmatched to any gene: 4. Germline V gene sequence: CDR1 SGHAT, CDR2 FQNNGV. Here the CDR3 DNA reads TGTGCCAGCAGCTCGGGGGGGGGATACACCGGGGAGCTGTTTTTT. It encodes CASSSGGGYTGELFF.

This rearrangement joins TRBV27 to TRBJ2-7, with 7 bases lining up with TRBD2. Germline trimming cut 2 bases from V and 3 bases from J; bases unmatched to any gene: 7. The length of the CDR3 is 15 residues. Germline loops: CDR1 MNHEY, CDR2 SMNVEV (reference sequence). The CDR3 bases are TGTGCCAGCAGTTTAAGCGGACTAGGGTTCTACGAGCAGTACTTC. This translates into CASSLSGLGFYEQYF.

The chain carries TRBV6-1 and TRBJ2-7; 8 nucleotides match TRBD1. In germline, CDR1 is MNHNS, CDR2 SASEGT. CDR3 length equals 14 residues. The V gene end was trimmed by 2 bases and the J gene end by 3 bases; junction bases not matched to a gene: 3. The CDR3 DNA sequence: TGTGCCAGCAGTGAAAAGGGACAGGTCTACGAGCAGTACTTC. It translates to CASSEKGQVYEQYF.

The chain couples TRBV18 to TRBJ2-3, with 9 positions matching TRBD1. Germline V CDR1 and CDR2: KGHSH, LQKENI. Trimming took 1 base from V and 2 from J; bases not matched to a gene: 4. This CDR3 region has 16 residues. The DNA for the CDR3 is TGTGCCAGCTCACCACGGGACAGGGCCATCACAGATACGCAGTATTTT. Translated, it gives CASSPRDRAITDTQYF.

The chain carries TRBV5-1 and TRBJ1-2; D uncertain. Germline CDR1 reads SGHRS; CDR2 reads YFSETQ. V shed 0 bases and J shed 4 bases, with 22 bases lying between them. CDR3 length equals 18 residues. CDR3 amino acids: CASSLVGAGAELLYGYTF. CDR3 sequence (DNA): TGCGCCAGCAGCTTGGTAGGAGCCGGTGCGGAGCTGCTCTATGGCTACACCTTC.

The CDR3 region is CASSRGETYNEQFF. The CDR3 DNA sequence: TGTGCCAGCAGTAGGGGTGAAACCTACAATGAGCAGTTCTTC. This chain links TRBV28 with TRBJ2-1; D is perhaps TRBD1 (5 bases). This CDR3 contains 14 residues. The germline V gene has CDR1 MDHEN and CDR2 SYDVKM. V lost 5 bases and J lost 2, with 10 bases in between. Based on the CDR3 plus reference TRBV28 and TRBJ2-1, the full variable domain is DVKVTQSSRYLVKRTGEKVFLECVQDMDHENMFWYRQDPGLGLRLIYFSYDVKMKEKGDIPEGYSVSREKKERFSLILESASTNQTSMYLCASSRGETYNEQFFGPGTRLTVL.

V gene TRBV27 combines with J gene TRBJ2-4; 7 bases agree with TRBD1. Germline V gene sequence: CDR1 MNHEY, CDR2 SMNVEV (reference sequence). The CDR3 is 14 amino acids. Trimming took 5 bases from V and 8 from J; bases not matched to a gene: 9. This CDR3 reads CASSPTRQGDIQYF. CDR3 DNA: TGTGCCAGCAGTCCCACCCGACAGGGCGACATTCAGTACTTC.

The chain carries TRBV15 and TRBJ2-7; TRBD2 matches 7 bases. Germline loops: CDR1 LNHNV, CDR2 YYDKDF (reference sequence). J lost 3 bases, V lost 1 base, and 3 bases had no gene match. The CDR3 contains 14 residues. CDR3: CATSRGPSGYEQYF. Written as DNA, the CDR3 is TGTGCCACCAGCAGAGGTCCTAGCGGCTACGAGCAGTACTTC.

The chain is built from TRBV7-8 and TRBJ2-4; 7 nucleotides match TRBD2. CDR1 is SGHVS and CDR2 is FQNEAQ in the germline V gene. J gave up 1 base and V 1 base, and 10 bases lay outside the gene matches. This CDR3 region has 18 residues. The CDR3 is CASSLGGGSALAKNIQYF. Here the CDR3 DNA reads TGTGCCAGCAGCTTAGGCGGCGGGAGCGCTCTTGCCAAAAACATTCAGTACTTC.

The chain recombines TRBV11-2 with TRBJ2-7; a possible D gene is TRBD2 (5 bases). Germline CDR1 SGHAT, CDR2 FQNNGV. V dropped 1 base and J dropped 3 bases, with 16 bases sitting between them. The length of the CDR3 is 16 residues. The CDR3, as DNA: TGTGCCAGCAGCTTAGCCTTCTCCGGGAACTACTACGAGCAGTACTTC. Translated: CASSLAFSGNYYEQYF.